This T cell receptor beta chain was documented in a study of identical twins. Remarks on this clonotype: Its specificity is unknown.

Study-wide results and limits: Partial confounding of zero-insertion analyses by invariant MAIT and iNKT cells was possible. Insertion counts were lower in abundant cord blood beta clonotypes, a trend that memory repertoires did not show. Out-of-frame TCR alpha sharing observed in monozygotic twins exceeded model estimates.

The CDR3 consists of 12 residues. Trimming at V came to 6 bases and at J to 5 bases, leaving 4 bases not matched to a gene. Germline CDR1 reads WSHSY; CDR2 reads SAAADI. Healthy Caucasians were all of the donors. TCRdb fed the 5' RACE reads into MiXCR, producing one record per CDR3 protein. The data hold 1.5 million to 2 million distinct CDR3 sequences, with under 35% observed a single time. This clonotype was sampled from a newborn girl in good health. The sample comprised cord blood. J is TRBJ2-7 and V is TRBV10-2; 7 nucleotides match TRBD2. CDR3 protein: CASRTSFNEQYF. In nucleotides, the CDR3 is TGCGCCAGCAGGACTAGCTTCAACGAGCAGTACTTC.